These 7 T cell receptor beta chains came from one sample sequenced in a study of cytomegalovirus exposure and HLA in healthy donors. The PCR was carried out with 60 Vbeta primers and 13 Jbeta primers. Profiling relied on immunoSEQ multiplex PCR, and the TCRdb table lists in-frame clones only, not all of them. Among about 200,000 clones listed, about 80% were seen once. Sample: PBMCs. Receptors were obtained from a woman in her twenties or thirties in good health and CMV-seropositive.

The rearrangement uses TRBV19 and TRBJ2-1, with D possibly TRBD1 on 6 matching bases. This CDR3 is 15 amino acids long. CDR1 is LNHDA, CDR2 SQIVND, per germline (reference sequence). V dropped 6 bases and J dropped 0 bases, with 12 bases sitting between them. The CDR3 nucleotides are TGTGCCAGTAGGGACAGACGGAGCTCCTACAATGAGCAGTTCTTC. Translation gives CASRDRRSSYNEQFF.

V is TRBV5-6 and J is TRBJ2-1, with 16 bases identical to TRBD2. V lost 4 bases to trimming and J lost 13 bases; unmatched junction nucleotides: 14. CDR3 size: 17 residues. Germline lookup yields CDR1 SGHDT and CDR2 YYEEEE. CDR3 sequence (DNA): TGTGCCAGCAGCCCCGTCCTAGGGACTAGCGGGAGGGATCCCCAGTTCTTC. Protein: CASSPVLGTSGRDPQFF.

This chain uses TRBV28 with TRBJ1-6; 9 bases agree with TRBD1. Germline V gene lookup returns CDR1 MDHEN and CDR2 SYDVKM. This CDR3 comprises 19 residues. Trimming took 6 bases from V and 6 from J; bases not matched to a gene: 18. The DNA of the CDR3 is TGTGCCAGCAGGCGTGTCCCGGGACAGGGAAAGGTTGGTAATTCACCCCTCCACTTT. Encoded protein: CASRRVPGQGKVGNSPLHF.

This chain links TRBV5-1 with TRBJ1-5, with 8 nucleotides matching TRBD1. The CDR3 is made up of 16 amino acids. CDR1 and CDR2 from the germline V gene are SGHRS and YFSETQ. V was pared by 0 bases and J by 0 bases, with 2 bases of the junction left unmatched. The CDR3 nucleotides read TGCGCCAGCAGCTTGGGACAGGGGTTTAGCAATCAGCCCCAGCATTTT. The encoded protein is CASSLGQGFSNQPQHF.

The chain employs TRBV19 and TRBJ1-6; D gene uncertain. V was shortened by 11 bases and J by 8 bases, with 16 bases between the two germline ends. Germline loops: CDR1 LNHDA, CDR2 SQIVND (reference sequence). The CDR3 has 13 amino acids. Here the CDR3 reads CAGSDNWYSPLHF. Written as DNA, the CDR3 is TGTGCCGGCTCAGACAATTGGTATTCACCCCTCCACTTT.

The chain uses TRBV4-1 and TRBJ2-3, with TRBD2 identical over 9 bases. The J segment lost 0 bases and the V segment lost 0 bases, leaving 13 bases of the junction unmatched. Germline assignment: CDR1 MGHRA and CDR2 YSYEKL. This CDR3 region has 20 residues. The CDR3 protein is CASSQDPPSTSGPSTDTQYF. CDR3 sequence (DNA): TGCGCCAGCAGCCAAGATCCCCCCTCGACTAGCGGACCTAGCACAGATACGCAGTATTTT.

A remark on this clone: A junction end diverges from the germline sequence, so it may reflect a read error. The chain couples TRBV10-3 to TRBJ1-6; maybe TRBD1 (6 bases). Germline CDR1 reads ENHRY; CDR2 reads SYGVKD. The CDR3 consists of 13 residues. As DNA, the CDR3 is TGTGCCATCAGGTCGGCAGGGGATTCGCCCCTCCACTTT. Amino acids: CAIRSAGDSPLHF.